The subject of this entry is one T cell receptor beta chain. The antigen is unknown. The sample comes from a study of cytomegalovirus exposure and HLA in healthy donors. About the study: Of roughly 400 genotyped donors, around 80% grouped in the Caucasian-associated ancestry cluster. Study-wide findings and caveats: A later analysis found that most CMV-associated TCR beta chains appeared HLA-restricted. The investigators catalogued 164 TCR beta chains as cytomegalovirus-associated. Donors belonging to an Asian-associated ancestry cluster reportedly showed fewer N-insertions in productive TCRs than the roughly 700-donor mean, according to what a later analysis found.

PCR involved 60 Vbeta and 13 Jbeta primers. Libraries were prepared by immunoSEQ multiplex PCR; TCRdb keeps only in-frame clonotypes and omits some of them. Altogether about 97,000 clones are present, roughly two thirds being singletons, with the ten largest covering 3% to 4%. This CDR3 has 15 amino acids. CDR1 SNHLY and CDR2 FYNNEI come from the germline V gene. The V gene end was trimmed by 5 bases and the J gene end by 4 bases; junction bases not matched to a gene: 7. The V gene is TRBV2, the J gene TRBJ2-1; 8 bases match TRBD1. This sequence originates from a man aged 35 to 55 in good health and CMV-seronegative. Sequences were obtained from PBMCs. CDR3 DNA: TGTGCCAGCAGTAAGGACAGGGTCTCGTACAATGAGCAGTTCTTC. This codes for CASSKDRVSYNEQFF. The complete variable domain, with remaining parts taken from reference TRBV2 and TRBJ2-1, reads EPEVTQTPSHQVTQMGQEVILRCVPISNHLYFYWYRQILGQKVEFLVSFYNNEISEKSEIFDDQFSVERPDGSNFTLKIRSTKLEDSAMYFCASSKDRVSYNEQFFGPGTRLTVL.